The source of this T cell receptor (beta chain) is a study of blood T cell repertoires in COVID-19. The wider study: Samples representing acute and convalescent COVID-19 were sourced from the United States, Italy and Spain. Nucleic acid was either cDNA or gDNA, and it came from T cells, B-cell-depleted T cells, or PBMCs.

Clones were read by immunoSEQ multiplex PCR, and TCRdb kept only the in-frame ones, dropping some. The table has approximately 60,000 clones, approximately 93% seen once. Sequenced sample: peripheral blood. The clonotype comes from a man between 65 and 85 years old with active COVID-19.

This CDR3 is CASSLYRGMRTEAFF. CDR3 sequence (DNA): TGTGCCAGCAGCTTATACAGGGGGATGAGGACTGAAGCTTTCTTT. The chain employs TRBV5-5 and TRBJ1-1, with 8 bases aligning to TRBD1. The J segment lost 5 bases and the V segment lost 2 bases, leaving 8 bases of the junction unmatched. Germline loops: CDR1 SGHKS, CDR2 YYEKEE (reference sequence). CDR3 length: 15 residues.